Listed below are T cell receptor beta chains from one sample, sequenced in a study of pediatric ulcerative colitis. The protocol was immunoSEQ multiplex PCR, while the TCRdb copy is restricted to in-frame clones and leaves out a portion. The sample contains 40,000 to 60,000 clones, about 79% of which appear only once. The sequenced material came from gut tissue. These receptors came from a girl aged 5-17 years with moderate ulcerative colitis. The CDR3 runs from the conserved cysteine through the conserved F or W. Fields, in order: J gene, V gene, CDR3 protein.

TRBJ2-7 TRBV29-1 CSVRTSGYEQYF
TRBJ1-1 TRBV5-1 CASSLGQKEGTEAFF
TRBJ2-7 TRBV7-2 CASSPQAYEQYF
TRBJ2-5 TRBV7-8 CASSTGTGGMETQYF
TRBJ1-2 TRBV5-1 CASSLLGQDRGYTF
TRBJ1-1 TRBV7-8 CASSLGRNTEAFF
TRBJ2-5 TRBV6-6 CASGGRGEKTQYF
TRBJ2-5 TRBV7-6 CASSLRADRGGETQYF
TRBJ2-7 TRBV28 CASTGKYVQYF
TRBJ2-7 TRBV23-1 CASSQSRGWAGSARYEQYF
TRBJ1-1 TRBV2 CASLETVNTEAFF
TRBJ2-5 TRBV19 CASSRGAGIETQYF
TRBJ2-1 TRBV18 CASSPQRGRAGGNEQFF
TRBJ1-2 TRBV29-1 CSVDSQGVLYGYTF
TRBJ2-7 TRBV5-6 CASSRRWRAGYYEQYF
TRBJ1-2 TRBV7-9 CASSLPGVGGYTF
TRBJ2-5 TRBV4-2 CASSQAGGEAETQYF
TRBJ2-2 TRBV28 CASSPRGELFF
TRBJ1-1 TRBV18 CASSPSGIVYTEAFF
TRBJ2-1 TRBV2 CASSIELNEQFF
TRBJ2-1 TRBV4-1 CASSQDGRYEQFF
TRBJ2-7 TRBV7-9 CASSFYPGRRSWEQYF
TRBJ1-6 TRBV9 CASSVRVSGDSPLHF
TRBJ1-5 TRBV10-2 CASSDDGYSSNQPQHF
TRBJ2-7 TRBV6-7 CASSYSTWDTYEQYF
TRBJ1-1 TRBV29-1 CSYKTQNTEAFF
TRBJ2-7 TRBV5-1 CASSLVFDVQAYEQYF
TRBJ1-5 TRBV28 CASSDLGRGGQPQHF
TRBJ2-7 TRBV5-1 CASSLDGTGVYEQYF
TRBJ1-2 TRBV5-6 CASSLSGGGASWGYTF
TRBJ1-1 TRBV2 CASRFGQMNTEAFF
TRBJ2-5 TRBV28 CASSPLDTKETQYF
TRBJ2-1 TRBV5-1 CASFEGTSGVDEQFF
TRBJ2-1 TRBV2 CASSVEFVEQFF
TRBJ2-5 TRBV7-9 CASSRGEETQYF
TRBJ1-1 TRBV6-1 CASSETPTGDHTEAFF
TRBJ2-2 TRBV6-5 CASKGWQGGSGELFF
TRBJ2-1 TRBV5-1 CASSLGTGGPHNEQFF
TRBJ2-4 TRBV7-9 CASSPGRLGSNIQYF
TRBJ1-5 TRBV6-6 CASSYEGGRSQHF
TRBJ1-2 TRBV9 CASSARWGSDYGYTF
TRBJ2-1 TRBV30 CAWGLAHNEQFF
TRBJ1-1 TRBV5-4 CASGSWATEAFF